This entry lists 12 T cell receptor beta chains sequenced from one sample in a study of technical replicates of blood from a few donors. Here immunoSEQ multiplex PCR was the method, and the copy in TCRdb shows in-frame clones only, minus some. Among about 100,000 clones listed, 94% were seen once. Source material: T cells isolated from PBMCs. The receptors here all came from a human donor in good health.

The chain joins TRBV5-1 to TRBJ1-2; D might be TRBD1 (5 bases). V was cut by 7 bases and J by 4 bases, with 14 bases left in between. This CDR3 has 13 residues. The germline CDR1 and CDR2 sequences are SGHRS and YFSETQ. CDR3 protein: CASGQGPPYGYTF. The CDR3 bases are TGCGCCAGCGGACAAGGCCCCCCCTATGGCTACACCTTC.

In DNA, the CDR3 is TGTGCCAGCAGCGCAGGGTCTCCCCAGCATTTT. Its translation: CASSAGSPQHF. The J gene is TRBJ1-5, the V gene TRBV2; tentative D call: TRBD1 (5 bases). This CDR3 region has 11 residues. The V gene's germline CDR1 is SNHLY and CDR2 FYNNEI. Trimming pared 6 bases from V and 10 bases from J, leaving 10 bases between.

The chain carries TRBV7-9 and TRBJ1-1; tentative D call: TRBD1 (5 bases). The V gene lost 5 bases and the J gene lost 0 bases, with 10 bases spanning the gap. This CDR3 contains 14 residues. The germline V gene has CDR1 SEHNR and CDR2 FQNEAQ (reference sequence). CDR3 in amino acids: CASSPRGVNTEAFF. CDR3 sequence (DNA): TGTGCCAGCAGCCCGCGGGGGGTGAACACTGAAGCTTTCTTT.

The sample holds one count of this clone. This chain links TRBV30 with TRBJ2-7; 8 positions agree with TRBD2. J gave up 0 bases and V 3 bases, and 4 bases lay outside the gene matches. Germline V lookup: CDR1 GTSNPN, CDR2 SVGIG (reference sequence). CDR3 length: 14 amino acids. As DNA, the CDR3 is TGTGCCTGGAGGGTCGCGGGAGGCTCCTACGAGCAGTACTTC. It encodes CAWRVAGGSYEQYF. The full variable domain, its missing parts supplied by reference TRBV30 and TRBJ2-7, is SQTIHQWPATLVQPVGSPLSLECTVEGTSNPNLYWYRQAAGRGLQLLFYSVGIGQISSEVPQNLSASRPQDRQFILSSKKLLLSDSGFYLCAWRVAGGSYEQYFGPGTRLTVT.

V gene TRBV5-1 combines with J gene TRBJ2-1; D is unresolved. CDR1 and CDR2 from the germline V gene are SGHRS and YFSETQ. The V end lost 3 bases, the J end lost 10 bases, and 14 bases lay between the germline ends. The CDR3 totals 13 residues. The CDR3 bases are TGCGCCAGCAGCTCCTCAGATCACAGCGAGCAGTTCTTC. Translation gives CASSSSDHSEQFF.

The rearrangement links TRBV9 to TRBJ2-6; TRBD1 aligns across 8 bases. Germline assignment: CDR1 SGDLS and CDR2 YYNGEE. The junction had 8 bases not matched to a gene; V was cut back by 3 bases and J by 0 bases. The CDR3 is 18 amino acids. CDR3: CASSGTGSFYSGANVLTF. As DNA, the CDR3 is TGTGCCAGCAGCGGGACAGGGTCATTTTACTCTGGGGCCAACGTCCTGACTTTC.

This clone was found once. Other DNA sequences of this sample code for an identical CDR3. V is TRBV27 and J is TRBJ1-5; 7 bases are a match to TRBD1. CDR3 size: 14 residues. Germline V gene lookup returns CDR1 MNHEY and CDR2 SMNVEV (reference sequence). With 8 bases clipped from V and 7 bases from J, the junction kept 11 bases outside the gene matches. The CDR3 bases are TGTGCCAGCCGGAGGGGGCGTGGGGACCAGCCCCAGCATTTT. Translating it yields CASRRGRGDQPQHF.

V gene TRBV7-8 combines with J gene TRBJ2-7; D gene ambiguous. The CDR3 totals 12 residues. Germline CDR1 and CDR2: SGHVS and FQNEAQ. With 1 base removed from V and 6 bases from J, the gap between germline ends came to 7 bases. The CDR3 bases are TGTGCCAGCAGCTTAGGGCTAGGCGAGCAGTACTTC. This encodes CASSLGLGEQYF.

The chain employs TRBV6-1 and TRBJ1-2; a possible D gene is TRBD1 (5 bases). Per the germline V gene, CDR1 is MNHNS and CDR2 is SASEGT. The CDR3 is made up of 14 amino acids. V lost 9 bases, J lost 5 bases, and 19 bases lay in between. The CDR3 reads CASIGAGGEYGYTF. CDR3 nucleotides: TGTGCCAGTATCGGGGCGGGGGGGGAATATGGCTACACCTTC.

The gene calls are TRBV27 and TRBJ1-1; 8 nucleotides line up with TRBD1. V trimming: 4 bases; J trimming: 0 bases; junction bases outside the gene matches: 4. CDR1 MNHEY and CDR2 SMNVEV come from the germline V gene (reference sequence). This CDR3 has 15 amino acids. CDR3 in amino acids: CASSSRQGMNTEAFF. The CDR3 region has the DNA TGTGCCAGCAGTTCTAGACAGGGGATGAACACTGAAGCTTTCTTT.

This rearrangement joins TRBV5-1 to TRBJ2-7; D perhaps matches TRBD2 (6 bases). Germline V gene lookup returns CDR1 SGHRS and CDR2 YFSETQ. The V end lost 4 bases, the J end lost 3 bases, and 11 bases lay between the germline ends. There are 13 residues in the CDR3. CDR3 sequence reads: CASSQTRFYEQYF. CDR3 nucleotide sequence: TGCGCCAGCAGCCAGACTAGGTTCTACGAGCAGTACTTC.

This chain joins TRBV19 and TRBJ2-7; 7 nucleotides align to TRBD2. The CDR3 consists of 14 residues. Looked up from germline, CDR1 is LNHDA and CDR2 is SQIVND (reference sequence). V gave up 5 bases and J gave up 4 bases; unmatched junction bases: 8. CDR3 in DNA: TGTGCCAGTAGTTCACCGGGGAGGGGTTACGAGCAGTACTTC. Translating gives CASSSPGRGYEQYF.